This T cell receptor beta chain appears in the sequencing data of a study of blood T cell repertoires in COVID-19 (dated by TCRdb to between 2020 and 2021). A note on the overall study: Collaborator samples came from the United States, Italy and Spain and covered acute and convalescent phases of COVID-19. The material from the prospective study consisted of cDNA or gDNA derived from T cells, B-cell-depleted T cells, or PBMCs. Subjects who had been exposed to COVID-19, were actively infected with it, or had recovered from it provided the deeply sampled blood TCRbeta repertoires that made up the dataset. The repertoires were released in a freely available public database intended as a resource for research on the immune response to SARS-CoV-2. Samples were obtained from the ongoing ImmuneRACE study (first 160 participants) and from 1,200 or so subjects provided by 6 global collaborators. The sample metadata nearly always contained a de-identified subject ID, COVID-19 status, age in years and sex. Where available, HLA class I and class II types were taken from metadata supplied by the sample provider and were not determined by assay-based typing.

Study-wide conclusions, independent of this receptor: The quantity of clinical and demographic metadata differed by source and by participant and was supplied without curation.

The immunoSEQ Assay, a bias-controlled multiplex PCR, was used to amplify TCRbeta CDR3 regions from genomic DNA. The study's processing was this. Within the assay, amplification of reference gene primers was used to estimate how many nucleated cells each sample contained. To quantify the absolute abundance of each unique TCRbeta CDR3 rearrangement, sequence reads were collapsed and filtered. For each sample, productive Simpson clonality was calculated by taking the square root of Simpson's diversity index across productive rearrangements. TCRdb carries this immuneACCESS record with in-frame sequences only. Its versions omit some clonotypes, under half of them owing to an unresolved V gene in the studies checked, with the rest unexplained. The V and J calls and clone size were taken over from that table, and D and trimming were inferred from the DNA. The sample table holds some 210,000 clones, of which 84% were seen once. In total, the top ten clones hold 5.1% of the sample.

Each collaborating institution followed its own protocols to collect whole blood in K2EDTA tubes. For TCRbeta analysis, collaborator samples were shipped as frozen whole blood, as isolated PBMCs, or as DNA extracted from either sample type. From cysteine to phenylalanine, the CDR3 is 12 amino acids long. Solely the CDR3 DNA is kept, with 36 bases framed from the first base. V and J lose 2 bases and 6 bases, and a span of 7 bases separates them. Based on the germline V gene, the CDR1 and CDR2 sequences are MNHEY and SVGAGI. About this clone itself: The clone's antigen remains unknown. No per-base quality is available; no much larger clone lies one base away.

This sequence originates from a woman in her seventies with active or convalescent COVID-19. Sequenced: peripheral blood. The rearrangement joined TRBV6-5 to TRBJ1-2; tentative D gene TRBD1, with 5 bases matching. CDR3 sequence: CASSYRGNGYTF. In nucleotide form, the sequence is TGTGCCAGCAGTTACAGGGGTAATGGCTACACCTTC.